This T cell receptor beta chain is drawn from a study of cytomegalovirus exposure and HLA in healthy donors. The donors were healthy bone marrow donors. The CDR3 runs 14 residues. Germline V lookup: CDR1 MNHEY, CDR2 SVGAGI. The PCR employed 60 Vbeta primers together with 13 Jbeta primers. Sequencing was performed with immunoSEQ multiplex PCR; in TCRdb, only in-frame clones are kept and a portion is missing. In the table there are about 180,000 clones, around 73% of which are singletons. Study-wide results and limits: Later analysis demonstrated an association between a missense DCLRE1C variant and TCR beta V- and J-gene trimming. It was taken for granted in presence/absence analyses that sequencing depth across donors was roughly uniform.

Remarks on this clone: As yet, its antigen is unknown. The germline gene is not matched at one end of the junction; a read error may be the cause.

Sequenced material: PBMCs. This clonotype was obtained from a man aged 55-75 years in good health and CMV-seronegative. The chain carries TRBV6-5 and TRBJ1-4, with 7 positions matching TRBD1. CDR3 in amino acids: CVSSYEGANEKLFF. The CDR3 DNA reads TGTGTCAGCAGTTACGAGGGGGCGAATGAAAAACTGTTTTTT.